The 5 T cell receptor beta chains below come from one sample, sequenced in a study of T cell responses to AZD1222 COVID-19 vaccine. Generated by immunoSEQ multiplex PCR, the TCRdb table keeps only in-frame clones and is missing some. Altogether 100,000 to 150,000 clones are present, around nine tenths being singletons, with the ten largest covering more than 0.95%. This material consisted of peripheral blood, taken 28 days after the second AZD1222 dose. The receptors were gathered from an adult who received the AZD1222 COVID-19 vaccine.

DNA for the CDR3: TGTGCCAGCAGCCACCCCAACAGAAATCAAGCTTTCTTT. This codes for CASSHPNRNQAFF. V usage is TRBV12-3 or TRBV12-4 and J usage is TRBJ1-1; the D is unclear. The CDR3 runs to 13 residues. Trimming shortened V by 6 bases and J by 9 bases, and 17 bases separated the two germline ends.

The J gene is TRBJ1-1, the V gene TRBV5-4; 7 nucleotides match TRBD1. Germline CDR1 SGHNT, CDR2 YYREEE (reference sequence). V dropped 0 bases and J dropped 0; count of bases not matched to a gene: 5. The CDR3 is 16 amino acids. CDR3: CASSLGGGQMNTEAFF. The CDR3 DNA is TGTGCCAGCAGCTTGGGGGGGGGACAGATGAACACTGAAGCTTTCTTT.

The CDR3 is CASSQGAGHEQYF. CDR3 nucleotides: TGTGCCAGCAGCCAAGGGGCAGGCCACGAGCAGTACTTC. The rearrangement joins TRBV3-1 (or the pseudogene TRBV3-2) to TRBJ2-7, with unresolved D. Germline V gene sequence: CDR1 LGHDT, CDR2 YNNKEL (reference sequence). The CDR3 runs to 13 residues. Trimming took off 1 base at V and 5 bases at J, with 9 bases between the two ends.

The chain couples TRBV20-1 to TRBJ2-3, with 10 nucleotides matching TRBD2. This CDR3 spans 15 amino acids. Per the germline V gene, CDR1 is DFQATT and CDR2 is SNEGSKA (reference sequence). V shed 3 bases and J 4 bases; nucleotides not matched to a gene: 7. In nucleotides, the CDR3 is TGCAGTGCTAGTGGCGGGCTAGCGGGAGCAGATACGCAGTATTTT. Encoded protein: CSASGGLAGADTQYF.

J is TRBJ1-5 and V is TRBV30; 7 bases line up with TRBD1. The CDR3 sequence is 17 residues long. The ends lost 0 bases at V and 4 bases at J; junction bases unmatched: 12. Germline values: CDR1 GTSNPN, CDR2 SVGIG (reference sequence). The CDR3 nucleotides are TGTGCCTGGAGTGTAGAAGGGGGAGACAGGGTGAATCAGCCCCAGCATTTT. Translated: CAWSVEGGDRVNQPQHF.